This is a list of T cell receptor beta chains from one sample in a study of OX40 agonist ivuxolimab in advanced cancers. Measured with immunoSEQ multiplex PCR; TCRdb has only the in-frame clones, and not every one. Here the sample spans about 62,000 clones, roughly 87% being singletons. Sequenced material: CD4+ or CD8+ T cells sorted from blood, taken in a trial of the OX40 agonist ivuxolimab. Source of these receptors: an adult with an advanced solid tumor such as melanoma, head and neck, liver or kidney cancer. CDR3s include the opening cysteine and the closing phenylalanine or tryptophan. The order of the fields is V gene, clone size, J gene, D gene, CDR3 protein. A D gene is named only where the DNA matches it firmly. Where a row states a size, it is once, few, many or the class of an expanded clone; other rows omit it.

V: TRBV28; size: -; J: TRBJ2-7; D: TRBD2; CDR3: CTSSLGFPTSGYEQYF
V: TRBV5-1; size: -; J: TRBJ2-3; D: -; CDR3: CASSLGTLSTDTQYF
V: TRBV20-1; size: -; J: TRBJ1-2; D: -; CDR3: CSAFAGEGYTF
V: TRBV27; size: -; J: TRBJ1-2; D: TRBD1; CDR3: CASSSTTTGAAYGYTF
V: TRBV6-6; size: -; J: TRBJ1-5; D: -; CDR3: CASSYEGGVGQPQHF
V: TRBV5-1; size: -; J: TRBJ2-5; D: -; CDR3: CASSRLSSQGAETQYF
V: TRBV11-3; size: -; J: TRBJ2-1; D: TRBD1; CDR3: CASSPNTGTAISYNEQFF
V: TRBV9; size: -; J: TRBJ2-5; D: TRBD2; CDR3: CASSGNSGGAGETQYF
V: TRBV9; size: -; J: TRBJ2-5; D: TRBD1; CDR3: CASSARTSGTGGGQETQYF
V: TRBV18; size: once; J: TRBJ1-4; D: -; CDR3: CASSPPVATNEKLFF
V: TRBV5-1; size: -; J: TRBJ2-7; D: -; CDR3: CASSLPGRDSYEQYF
V: TRBV25-1; size: -; J: TRBJ1-5; D: -; CDR3: CASSGVGQPQHF
V: TRBV7-3; size: -; J: TRBJ2-1; D: TRBD2; CDR3: CASALGTSGLKGNEQFF
V: TRBV19; size: few; J: TRBJ2-2; D: -; CDR3: CASSSGANTGELFF
V: TRBV4-2; size: -; J: TRBJ2-3; D: TRBD2; CDR3: CASSRVTGTSGTDTQYF
V: TRBV5-1; size: -; J: TRBJ2-2; D: -; CDR3: CASSPDTGNTGELFF
V: TRBV9; size: -; J: TRBJ1-1; D: -; CDR3: CASSVDWGSNTEAFF
V: TRBV10-3; size: -; J: TRBJ1-3; D: -; CDR3: CAISGAGAGNTIYF
V: TRBV19; size: -; J: TRBJ2-2; D: -; CDR3: CASSPQHLGTGELFF
V: TRBV30; size: -; J: TRBJ1-3; D: TRBD1; CDR3: CAGDRVSGNTIYF
V: TRBV7-9; size: few; J: TRBJ1-2; D: TRBD1; CDR3: CASSLQGAEGYTF
V: TRBV29-1; size: -; J: TRBJ2-3; D: -; CDR3: CSVESTPRDTQYF
V: TRBV5-8; size: -; J: TRBJ2-5; D: -; CDR3: CASSFKETQYF
V: TRBV19; size: -; J: TRBJ1-1; D: TRBD1; CDR3: CASKSRTGGRTEAFF
V: TRBV20-1; size: -; J: TRBJ2-7; D: TRBD1; CDR3: CSARTGGEQYF
V: TRBV5-1; size: -; J: TRBJ2-7; D: -; CDR3: CASSGGDTASYEQYF
V: TRBV25-1; size: -; J: TRBJ1-3; D: -; CDR3: CASSESGSTFSGNTIYF
V: TRBV27; size: -; J: TRBJ1-1; D: TRBD1; CDR3: CASSFLGQGVEAFF
V: TRBV5-6; size: once; J: TRBJ2-5; D: TRBD2; CDR3: CASSLVGRGTGDQETQYF
V: TRBV19; size: -; J: TRBJ1-4; D: -; CDR3: CASSALGGKAEKLFF
V: TRBV28; size: -; J: TRBJ2-1; D: -; CDR3: CASSLSLEQFF
V: TRBV2; size: -; J: TRBJ1-2; D: -; CDR3: CASSKDRNYGYTF
V: TRBV11-1; size: -; J: TRBJ1-6; D: -; CDR3: CASSRGSSYNSPLHF
V: TRBV6-5; size: few; J: TRBJ1-5; D: -; CDR3: CASSDRTKQPQHF
V: TRBV27; size: -; J: TRBJ1-5; D: -; CDR3: CASSLQGGNQPQHF
V: TRBV19; size: -; J: TRBJ2-3; D: TRBD2; CDR3: CASSAPSGGPTDTQYF
V: TRBV10-2; size: -; J: TRBJ1-3; D: -; CDR3: CASSDGAFSSSGNTIYF
V: TRBV6-1; size: -; J: TRBJ1-1; D: -; CDR3: CASIKRGNTEAFF
V: TRBV6-5; size: -; J: TRBJ2-1; D: TRBD2; CDR3: CASSYYAGGPNEQFF
V: TRBV7-9; size: -; J: TRBJ2-2; D: -; CDR3: CASSLVQSNTGELFF
V: TRBV5-4; size: -; J: TRBJ1-6; D: -; CDR3: CASSFGGYNSPLHF
V: TRBV7-2; size: -; J: TRBJ2-5; D: -; CDR3: CASSFTGYQETQYF
V: TRBV7-3; size: -; J: TRBJ2-3; D: -; CDR3: CASSFGSRDTQYF
V: TRBV7-9; size: -; J: TRBJ1-2; D: -; CDR3: CASSRSTVRSANYGYTF